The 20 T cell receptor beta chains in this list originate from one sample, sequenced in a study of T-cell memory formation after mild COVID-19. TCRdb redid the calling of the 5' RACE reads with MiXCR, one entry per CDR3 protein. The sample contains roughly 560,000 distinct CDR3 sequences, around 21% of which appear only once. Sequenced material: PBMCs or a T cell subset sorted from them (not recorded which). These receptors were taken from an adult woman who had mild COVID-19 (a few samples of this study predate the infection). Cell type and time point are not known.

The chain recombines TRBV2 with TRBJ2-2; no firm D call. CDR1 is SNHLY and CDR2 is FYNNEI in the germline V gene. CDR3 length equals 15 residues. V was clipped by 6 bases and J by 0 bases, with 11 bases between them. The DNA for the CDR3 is TGTGCCAGCAGCCAGACGTCGACGAACACCGGGGAGCTGTTTTTT. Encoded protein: CASSQTSTNTGELFF.

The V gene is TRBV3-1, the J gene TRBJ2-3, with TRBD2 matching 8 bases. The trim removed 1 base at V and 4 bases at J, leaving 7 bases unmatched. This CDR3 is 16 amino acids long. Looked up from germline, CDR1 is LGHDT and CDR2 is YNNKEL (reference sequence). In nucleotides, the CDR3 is TGTGCCAGCAGCCAAGGTGCCGGGGGGGCCTCAGATACGCAGTATTTT. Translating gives CASSQGAGGASDTQYF.

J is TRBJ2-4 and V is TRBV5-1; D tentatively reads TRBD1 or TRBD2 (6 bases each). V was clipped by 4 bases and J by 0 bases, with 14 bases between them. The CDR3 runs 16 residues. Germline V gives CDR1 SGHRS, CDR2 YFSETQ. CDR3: CASSTGGRLAKNIQYF. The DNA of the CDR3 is TGCGCCAGCAGCACCGGGGGCAGGCTAGCCAAAAACATTCAGTACTTC.

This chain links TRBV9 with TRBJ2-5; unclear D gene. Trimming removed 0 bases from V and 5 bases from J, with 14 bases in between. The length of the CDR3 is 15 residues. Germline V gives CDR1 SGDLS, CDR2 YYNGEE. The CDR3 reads CASSVGSGTKETQYF. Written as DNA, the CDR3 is TGTGCCAGCAGCGTAGGATCAGGTACTAAGGAGACCCAGTACTTC.

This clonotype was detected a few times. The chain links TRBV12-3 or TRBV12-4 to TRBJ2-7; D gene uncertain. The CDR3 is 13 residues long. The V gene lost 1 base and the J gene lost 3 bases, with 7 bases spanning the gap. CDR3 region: CASSLGSVYEQYF. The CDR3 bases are TGTGCCAGCAGTTTAGGCAGTGTCTACGAGCAGTACTTC.

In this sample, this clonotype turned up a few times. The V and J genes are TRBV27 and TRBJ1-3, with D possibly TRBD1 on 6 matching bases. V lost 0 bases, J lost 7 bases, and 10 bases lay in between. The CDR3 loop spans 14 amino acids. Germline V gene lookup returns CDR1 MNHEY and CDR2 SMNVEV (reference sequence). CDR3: CASSLSAGDNTIYF. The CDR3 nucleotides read TGTGCCAGCAGTTTATCTGCAGGGGACAACACCATATATTTT.

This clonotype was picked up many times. The CDR3 nucleotides are TGTGCCACCAGTGGTTACAATGAGCAGTTCTTC. Residues: CATSGYNEQFF. This rearrangement joins TRBV24-1 to TRBJ2-1; D call uncertain. V was pared by 5 bases and J by 4 bases, with 2 bases between. Germline values: CDR1 KGHDR, CDR2 SFDVKD. This CDR3 region has 11 residues.

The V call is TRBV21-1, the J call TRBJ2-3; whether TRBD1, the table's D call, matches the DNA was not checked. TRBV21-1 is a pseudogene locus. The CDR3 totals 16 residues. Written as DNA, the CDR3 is TGTGCCAGCACCCCGTCAGCCAGAGGGGGTATGGATACGCAGTATTTT. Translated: CASTPSARGGMDTQYF.

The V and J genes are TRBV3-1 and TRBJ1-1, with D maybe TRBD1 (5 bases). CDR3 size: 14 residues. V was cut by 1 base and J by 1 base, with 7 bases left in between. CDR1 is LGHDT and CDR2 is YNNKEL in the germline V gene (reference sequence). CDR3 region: CASSQVRGNTEAFF. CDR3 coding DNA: TGTGCCAGCAGCCAAGTTAGGGGGAACACTGAAGCTTTCTTT.

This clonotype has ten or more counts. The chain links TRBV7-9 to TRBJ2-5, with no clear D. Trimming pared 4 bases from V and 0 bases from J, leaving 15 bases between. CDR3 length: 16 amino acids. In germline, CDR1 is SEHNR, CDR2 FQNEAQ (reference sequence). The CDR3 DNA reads TGTGCCAGCAGCTCTCAACCAATGGGTTACCAAGAGACCCAGTACTTC. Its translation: CASSSQPMGYQETQYF. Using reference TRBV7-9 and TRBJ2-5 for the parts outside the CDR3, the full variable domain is DTGVSQNPRHKITKRGQNVTFRCDPISEHNRLYWYRQTLGQGPEFLTYFQNEAQLEKSRLLSDRFSAERPKGSFSTLEIQRTEQGDSAMYLCASSSQPMGYQETQYFGPGTRLLVL.

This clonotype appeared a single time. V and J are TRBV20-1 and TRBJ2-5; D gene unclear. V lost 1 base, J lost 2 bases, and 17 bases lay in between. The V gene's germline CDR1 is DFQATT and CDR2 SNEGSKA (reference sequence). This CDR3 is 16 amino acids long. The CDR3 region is CSARAPQMKKQETQYF. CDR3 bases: TGCAGTGCTAGAGCCCCTCAGATGAAAAAGCAAGAGACCCAGTACTTC.

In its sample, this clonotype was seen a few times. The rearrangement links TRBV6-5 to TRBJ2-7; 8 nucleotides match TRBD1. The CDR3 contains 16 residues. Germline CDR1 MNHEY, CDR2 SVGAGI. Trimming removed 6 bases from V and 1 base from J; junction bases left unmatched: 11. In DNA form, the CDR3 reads TGTGCCAGCAGGCGATATCCGGGACAGGAGTCCTACGAGCAGTACTTC. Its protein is CASRRYPGQESYEQYF.

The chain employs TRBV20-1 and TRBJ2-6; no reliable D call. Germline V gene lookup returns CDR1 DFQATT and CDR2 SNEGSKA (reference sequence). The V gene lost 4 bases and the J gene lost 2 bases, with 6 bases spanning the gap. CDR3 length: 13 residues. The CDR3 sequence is CSANGAGANVLTF. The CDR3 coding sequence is TGCAGTGCTAATGGGGCTGGGGCCAACGTCCTGACTTTC.

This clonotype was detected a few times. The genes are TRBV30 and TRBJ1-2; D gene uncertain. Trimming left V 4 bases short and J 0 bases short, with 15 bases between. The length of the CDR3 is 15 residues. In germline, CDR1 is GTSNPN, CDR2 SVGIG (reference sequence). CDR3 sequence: CAWTGTGLANYGYTF. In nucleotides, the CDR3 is TGTGCCTGGACCGGAACGGGGTTAGCTAACTATGGCTACACCTTC. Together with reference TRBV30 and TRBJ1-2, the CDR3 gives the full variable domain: SQTIHQWPATLVQPVGSPLSLECTVEGTSNPNLYWYRQAAGRGLQLLFYSVGIGQISSEVPQNLSASRPQDRQFILSSKKLLLSDSGFYLCAWTGTGLANYGYTFGSGTRLTVV.

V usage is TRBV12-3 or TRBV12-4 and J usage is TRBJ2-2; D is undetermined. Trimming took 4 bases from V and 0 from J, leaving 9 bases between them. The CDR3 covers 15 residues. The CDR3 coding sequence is TGTGCCAGCAGTTCCGGCAGAACGAACACCGGGGAGCTGTTTTTT. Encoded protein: CASSSGRTNTGELFF.

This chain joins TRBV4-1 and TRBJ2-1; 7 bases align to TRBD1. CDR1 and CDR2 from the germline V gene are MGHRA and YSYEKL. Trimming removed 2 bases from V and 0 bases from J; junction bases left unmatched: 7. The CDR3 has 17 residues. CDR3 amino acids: CASSQLFGDSSYNEQFF. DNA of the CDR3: TGCGCCAGCAGCCAACTTTTCGGGGACAGCTCCTACAATGAGCAGTTCTTC.

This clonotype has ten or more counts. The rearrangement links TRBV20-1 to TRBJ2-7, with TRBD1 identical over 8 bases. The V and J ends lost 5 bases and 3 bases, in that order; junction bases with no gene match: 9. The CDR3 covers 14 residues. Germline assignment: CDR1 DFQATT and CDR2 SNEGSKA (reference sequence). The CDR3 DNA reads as TGCAGTGCTGAAGACTGGACAGGGAGCTACGAGCAGTACTTC. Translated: CSAEDWTGSYEQYF.

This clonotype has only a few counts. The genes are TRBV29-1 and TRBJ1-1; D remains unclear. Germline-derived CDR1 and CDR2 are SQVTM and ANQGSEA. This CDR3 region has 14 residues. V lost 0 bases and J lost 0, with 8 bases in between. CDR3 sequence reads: CSVEDGIMNTEAFF. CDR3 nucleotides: TGCAGCGTTGAAGATGGAATCATGAACACTGAAGCTTTCTTT.

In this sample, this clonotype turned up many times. The CDR3 DNA reads TGTGCCAGCAAGACTTTCTCCTACAATGAGCAGTTCTTC. Translated, it gives CASKTFSYNEQFF. The chain is built from TRBV12-3 or TRBV12-4 and TRBJ2-1, with no clear D. The CDR3 totals 13 residues. Trimming cost V 7 bases and J 0 bases, with 7 bases left between them.

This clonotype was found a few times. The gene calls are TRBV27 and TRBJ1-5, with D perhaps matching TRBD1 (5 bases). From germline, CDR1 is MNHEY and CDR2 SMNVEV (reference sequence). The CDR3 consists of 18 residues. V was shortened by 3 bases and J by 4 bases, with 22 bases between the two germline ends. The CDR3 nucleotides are TGTGCCAGCAGTTTTTATAGTGGCTTCGGCAGGGTAAATCAGCCCCAGCATTTT. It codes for CASSFYSGFGRVNQPQHF.